A single T cell receptor (beta chain) is shown here with its context. Sequencing was performed with immunoSEQ multiplex PCR; in TCRdb, only in-frame clones are kept and a portion is missing. This sample carries 70,000 or so clones, approximately 86% of them seen once, and the ten largest clones take less than 3%. The data originate from a study of OX40 agonist ivuxolimab in advanced cancers. The germline CDR1 and CDR2 sequences are SNHLY and FYNNEI. V lost 0 bases to trimming and J lost 8 bases, with 15 bases between them. The CDR3 is 15 residues long. J is TRBJ2-3 and V is TRBV2; D is possibly TRBD1 (8 bases). The TCR sequence derives from an adult with an advanced solid tumor such as melanoma, head and neck, liver or kidney cancer. This material consisted of CD4+ or CD8+ T cells sorted from blood, taken in a trial of the OX40 agonist ivuxolimab. The CDR3 loop reads CASSEATGGGGTQYF. Here the CDR3 DNA reads TGTGCCAGCAGTGAAGCTACAGGGGGGGGAGGTACGCAGTATTTT.